This record looks at one T cell receptor (beta chain) sequence and its context. Its antigen is unknown. CD45RO-negative cells were positively selected for CCR7, leaving out terminally differentiated effector memory CD45RA+ cells. The study enrolled healthy HIV-negative adults without recent acute infections or vaccinations as donors. The record originates from a study of shared clonotypes between healthy human individuals. Findings and limits, study-wide: Non-shared clonotypes had lower generation probabilities than those shared by all four donors.

CDR3 length: 17 residues. The V and J ends lost 1 base and 4 bases, in that order; junction bases with no gene match: 9. Germline-derived CDR1 and CDR2 are LNHDA and SQIVND (reference sequence). TCRdb's copy holds only in-frame clones and misses some; the assay was immunoSEQ multiplex PCR. The sample carries about 600,000 clones, 95% to 98% recorded once. The sequenced sample was naive CD8+ T cells sorted from blood. The sequence derives from a man aged 25 to 40 in good health. This chain uses TRBV19 with TRBJ2-1; 8 positions agree with TRBD2. The DNA for the CDR3 is TGTGCCAGTAGTATAGCCCTCCGGGCTAGCGGGTACAATGAGCAGTTCTTC. This encodes CASSIALRASGYNEQFF.